Listed below are T cell receptor beta chains from one sample, sequenced in a study of blood T cell repertoires in COVID-19. The method was immunoSEQ multiplex PCR; TCRdb's version includes in-frame clones alone and lacks a portion of them. The profile shows over 60,000 clones, 85% to 90% of them singletons. Sample: peripheral blood. The origin of the receptors is a woman older than 75 with active or convalescent COVID-19. The CDR3 runs from the conserved cysteine through the conserved F or W. The D gene is left open where the match is weak. Some rows have no size entry. The others give once, few or many, or a class for an expanded clone.

size | J | V | D | CDR3 | DNA
- | TRBJ2-1 | TRBV10-2 | - | CASSDGDFTYNEQFF | TGCGCCAGCAGTGATGGGGACTTCACCTACAATGAGCAGTTCTTC
- | TRBJ2-1 | TRBV7-8 | - | CASSLERLVGPNEQFF | TGTGCCAGCAGCTTAGAGCGACTAGTGGGACCCAATGAGCAGTTCTTC
once | TRBJ1-4 | TRBV2 | TRBD1 | CASRWDRGGTNEKLFF | TGTGCCAGCAGATGGGACAGGGGGGGGACTAATGAAAAACTGTTTTTT
- | TRBJ2-7 | TRBV6-5 | - | CASRGGDEQYF | TGTGCCAGCAGAGGGGGGGACGAGCAGTACTTC
once | TRBJ1-6 | TRBV4-3 | TRBD1 | CASSQGRQGGSPLHF | TGCGCCAGCAGCCAAGGGCGACAGGGTGGTTCACCCCTCCACTTT
- | TRBJ1-2 | TRBV6-1 | TRBD1 | CASSELTGESFDGYTF | TGTGCCAGCAGTGAACTGACAGGGGAGTCATTCGATGGCTACACCTTC
- | TRBJ2-3 | TRBV6-2/TRBV6-3 | TRBD2 | CASSPGTSLPDTQYF | TGTGCCAGCAGCCCCGGGACTAGCCTCCCAGATACGCAGTATTTT
many | TRBJ1-1 | TRBV19 | - | CASGGRHTEAFF | TGTGCCAGTGGGGGGAGGCACACTGAAGCTTTCTTT
- | TRBJ1-1 | TRBV7-2 | - | CASSFVGVNTEAFF | TGTGCCAGCAGCTTCGTAGGGGTGAACACTGAAGCTTTCTTT
- | TRBJ2-5 | TRBV7-2 | - | CASSLYSSQETQYF | TGTGCCAGCAGCTTATATAGCAGCCAAGAGACCCAGTACTTC
- | TRBJ2-3 | TRBV5-1 | TRBD2 | CASSLAVSSGGWGTDTQYF | TGCGCCAGCAGCTTGGCCGTTTCTAGCGGGGGCTGGGGAACAGATACGCAGTATTTT
- | TRBJ2-1 | TRBV19 | - | CASKPGLSYNEQFF | TGTGCCAGTAAGCCGGGACTCTCCTACAATGAGCAGTTCTTC
- | TRBJ1-3 | TRBV19 | - | CASTETDSRDTIYF | TGTGCCAGTACGGAAACGGACAGTAGGGACACCATATATTTT
- | TRBJ1-1 | TRBV11-2 | TRBD1 | CASTFVGGAPTEAFF | TGTGCCAGCACCTTCGTAGGGGGCGCGCCCACTGAAGCTTTCTTT
- | TRBJ1-4 | TRBV28 | - | CASSLNPGTNEKLFF | TGTGCCAGCAGCCTGAACCCAGGTACTAATGAAAAACTGTTTTTT
- | TRBJ1-3 | TRBV19 | TRBD1 | CATGQGLDSGNTIYF | TGTGCCACTGGACAGGGCCTAGACTCTGGAAACACCATATATTTT
- | TRBJ2-3 | TRBV5-8 | TRBD2 | CASPDGREFTDTQYF | TGTGCCAGCCCAGATGGGAGGGAATTCACAGATACGCAGTATTTT
many | TRBJ1-3 | TRBV6-1 | TRBD1 | CASSEGQEGNTIYF | TGTGCCAGCAGTGAGGGACAGGAAGGAAACACCATATATTTT
- | TRBJ2-1 | TRBV7-9 | - | CASTLGGGTYNEQFF | TGTGCCAGCACCTTGGGAGGGGGCACCTACAATGAGCAGTTCTTC
- | TRBJ1-2 | TRBV30 | TRBD1 | CAWSSQGEIYGYTF | TGTGCCTGGAGCTCACAGGGGGAGATCTATGGCTACACCTTC
- | TRBJ1-5 | TRBV7-2 | - | CASSWAWTEYNQPQHF | TGTGCCAGCAGCTGGGCATGGACAGAGTACAATCAGCCCCAGCATTTT
- | TRBJ1-1 | TRBV5-4 | TRBD1 | CASSRQGAGNTEAFF | TGTGCCAGCAGCCGACAGGGGGCAGGAAACACTGAAGCTTTCTTT
- | TRBJ1-5 | TRBV7-2 | - | CASSLLADQPQHF | TGTGCCAGCAGCTTACTTGCGGATCAGCCCCAGCATTTT
- | TRBJ1-1 | TRBV19 | TRBD1 | CASSIEGTGGLSTEAFF | TGTGCCAGTAGTATAGAGGGAACAGGGGGCTTGAGCACTGAAGCTTTCTTT
- | TRBJ1-1 | TRBV4-1 | - | CASSQDGGSTEAFF | TGCGCCAGCAGCCAAGACGGCGGCAGCACTGAAGCTTTCTTT
- | TRBJ1-5 | TRBV12-3/TRBV12-4 | - | CASNLDSSQPQHF | TGTGCCAGCAACTTAGACAGTAGTCAGCCCCAGCATTTT
once | TRBJ1-2 | TRBV4-1 | TRBD1 | CASSQDQTGGSYGYTF | TGCGCCAGCAGCCAAGACCAGACAGGGGGCAGCTATGGCTACACCTTC
- | TRBJ1-2 | TRBV28 | TRBD1 | CASSPYKTGVDGYTF | TGTGCCAGCAGCCCGTACAAGACAGGGGTGGATGGCTACACCTTC
- | TRBJ1-1 | TRBV5-5 | - | CASSLGRRYSTEAFF | TGTGCCAGCAGCTTGGGACGGAGGTATAGCACTGAAGCTTTCTTT
- | TRBJ1-2 | TRBV12-3/TRBV12-4 | - | CASSLGGYYGYTF | TGTGCCAGCAGTTTGGGAGGGTATTATGGCTACACCTTC
- | TRBJ1-5 | TRBV6-2/TRBV6-3 | TRBD1 | CASSGTRTGGRNQPQHF | TGTGCCAGCAGTGGAACCAGGACAGGGGGTCGGAATCAGCCCCAGCATTTT
- | TRBJ2-1 | TRBV2 | TRBD1 | CASSQRQGSRYNEQFF | TGTGCCAGCAGCCAGAGACAGGGGAGTCGTTACAATGAGCAGTTCTTC
- | TRBJ1-5 | TRBV18 | - | CASSTGGDQPQHF | TGTGCCAGCTCAACAGGAGGGGACCAGCCCCAGCATTTT
- | TRBJ1-1 | TRBV5-1 | TRBD1 | CASSYTRQGAEAFF | TGCGCCAGCAGCTATACCCGACAGGGCGCTGAAGCTTTCTTT
- | TRBJ2-5 | TRBV6-2/TRBV6-3 | - | CASSSLYHGLGQETQYF | TGTGCCAGCAGTTCGCTATACCACGGACTGGGCCAAGAGACCCAGTACTTC
- | TRBJ2-7 | TRBV6-5 | TRBD1 | CASRQGQSEQYF | TGTGCCAGCAGACAGGGACAGAGCGAGCAGTACTTC
- | TRBJ1-1 | TRBV19 | - | CASSEQYTEAFF | TGTGCCAGTAGTGAACAGTACACTGAAGCTTTCTTT
- | TRBJ1-1 | TRBV29-1 | TRBD1 | CSALQGSTEAFF | TGCAGCGCGTTACAGGGGTCGACTGAAGCTTTCTTT
- | TRBJ2-3 | TRBV5-1 | TRBD2 | CASSFTGTSGGANTQYF | TGCGCCAGCAGCTTTACCGGGACTAGCGGGGGGGCTAATACGCAGTATTTT
- | TRBJ2-7 | TRBV29-1 | - | CSVKQNAYEQYF | TGCAGCGTTAAACAGAACGCCTACGAGCAGTACTTC
- | TRBJ2-1 | TRBV7-3 | TRBD2 | CASSSLAGSYNEQFF | TGTGCCAGCAGCTCCCTAGCGGGTTCCTACAATGAGCAGTTCTTC
- | TRBJ2-5 | TRBV5-1 | - | CASSVEQETQYF | TGCGCCAGCAGCGTAGAGCAAGAGACCCAGTACTTC
few | TRBJ1-2 | TRBV5-4 | - | CASSPAMTNYGYTF | TGTGCCAGCAGCCCAGCGATGACTAACTATGGCTACACCTTC
- | TRBJ2-4 | TRBV7-8 | - | CASSFPRTGQNKNIQYF | TGTGCCAGCAGCTTCCCACGTACGGGACAAAACAAAAACATTCAGTACTTC
- | TRBJ2-5 | TRBV15 | - | CATSRDQGGLIETQYF | TGTGCCACCAGCAGAGATCAAGGGGGTTTGATAGAGACCCAGTACTTC
- | TRBJ1-5 | TRBV7-8 | TRBD1 | CASSNDRESQPQHF | TGTGCCAGCAGCAACGACAGGGAGTCACAGCCCCAGCATTTT
- | TRBJ1-3 | TRBV3-1/TRBV3-2 | TRBD1 | CASSQLYRGSGNTIYF | TGTGCCAGCAGCCAACTTTACAGGGGCTCTGGAAACACCATATATTTT
- | TRBJ1-1 | TRBV11-1 | - | CASIKEGDAFF | TGTGCCAGCATAAAAGAGGGTGACGCTTTCTTT
- | TRBJ2-5 | TRBV6-4 | TRBD1 | CASSAVIGTGATQYF | TGTGCCAGCAGTGCCGTTATCGGGACAGGGGCGACCCAGTACTTC
- | TRBJ1-1 | TRBV12-3/TRBV12-4 | TRBD1 | CASSRGEETEAFF | TGTGCCAGCAGCAGGGGGGAGGAGACTGAAGCTTTCTTT
- | TRBJ1-4 | TRBV7-7 | - | CASSPTVTNEKLFF | TGTGCTAGCAGCCCGACAGTAACTAATGAAAAACTGTTTTTT
- | TRBJ2-7 | TRBV5-6 | TRBD1 | CASSLRWDRDIENEQYF | TGTGCCAGCAGCTTGAGGTGGGACAGGGATATAGAAAACGAGCAGTACTTC